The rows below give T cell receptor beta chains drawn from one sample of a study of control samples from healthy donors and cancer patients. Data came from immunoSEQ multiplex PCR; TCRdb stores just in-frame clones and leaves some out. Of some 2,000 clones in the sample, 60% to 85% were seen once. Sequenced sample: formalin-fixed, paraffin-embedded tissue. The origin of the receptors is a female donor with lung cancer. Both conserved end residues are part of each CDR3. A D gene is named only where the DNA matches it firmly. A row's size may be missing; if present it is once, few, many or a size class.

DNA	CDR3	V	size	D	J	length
TGCGCCAGCAGCCAAGATGTCCCGGGCCCTTATCAGCCCCAGCATTTT	CASSQDVPGPYQPQHF	TRBV4-1	-	-	TRBJ1-5	16
TGTGCCAGCAGCTTAGCACTAGCGGGAGCCGAGACCCAGTACTTC	CASSLALAGAETQYF	TRBV7-9	-	TRBD2	TRBJ2-5	15
TGTGCCAGCAGCGTAGGCCTCGGATCCTACGAGCAGTACTTC	CASSVGLGSYEQYF	TRBV9	-	-	TRBJ2-7	14
TGTGCCAGCAGCCTTATGGGGGGGCTAGCGGGCCATGAGCAGTTCTTC	CASSLMGGLAGHEQFF	TRBV27	-	TRBD2	TRBJ2-1	16
TGTGCCAGCAGCGCCAAAACTAGCACGGATACGCAGTATTTT	CASSAKTSTDTQYF	TRBV5-5	few	-	TRBJ2-3	14
TGTGCCAGCAGTGAAACGGGGAGCTCCTACAATGAGCAGTTCTTC	CASSETGSSYNEQFF	TRBV2	-	-	TRBJ2-1	15
TGTGCCAGCAGCCACAGGAACCCCCACGGGGAGCTGTTTTTT	CASSHRNPHGELFF	TRBV5-5	few	-	TRBJ2-2	14
TGTGCCAGCAGTGGGGGGCCCTGGGGCTACACCTTC	CASSGGPWGYTF	TRBV28	-	-	TRBJ1-2	12
TGTGCCAGCAGCTTAGCTGCCGGGGCCAACGTCCTGACTTTC	CASSLAAGANVLTF	TRBV7-9	-	-	TRBJ2-6	14
TGCAGTGCTCTTCAAGAGACCCAGTACTTC	CSALQETQYF	TRBV20-1	-	-	TRBJ2-5	10
TGTGCCAGCAGCGTAGGACAGATGGGCGAGCAGTACTTC	CASSVGQMGEQYF	TRBV9	large	-	TRBJ2-7	13
TGTGCCAGCAGACCCGGGAAAAGGAGGGAAAAACTGTTTTTT	CASRPGKRREKLFF	TRBV28	-	-	TRBJ1-4	14
TGTGCCAGCACCCGAGGGGGGAGGGGTCAGGAAAAACTGTTTTTT	CASTRGGRGQEKLFF	TRBV6-1	-	-	TRBJ1-4	15
TGTGCCAGTAGTCACGTGAATTCACCCCTCCACTTT	CASSHVNSPLHF	TRBV19	-	-	TRBJ1-6	12
TGTGCCAGCAGTTGGTCCGGGGGGGATCAGCCCCAGCATTTT	CASSWSGGDQPQHF	TRBV6-2/TRBV6-3	-	-	TRBJ1-5	14
TGCAGCGTTGAGGACTCTAACTATGGCTACACCTTC	CSVEDSNYGYTF	TRBV29-1	-	-	TRBJ1-2	12
TGTGCCAGCAGTTTTGGACTAGCAGAGACCCAGTACTTC	CASSFGLAETQYF	TRBV6-5	few	TRBD2	TRBJ2-5	13
TGTGCCAGCAGTGTTCAGGGCGTTCTCCCCCAGCCCCAGCATTTT	CASSVQGVLPQPQHF	TRBV2	-	-	TRBJ1-5	15
TGTGCCAGCACTAGCGGGAATTACGAGCAGTACTTC	CASTSGNYEQYF	TRBV7-2	-	TRBD2	TRBJ2-7	12
TGTGCCAGCAGTCAGGACACCGAAAGCTCCTACAATGAGCAGTTCTTC	CASSQDTESSYNEQFF	TRBV28	-	-	TRBJ2-1	16
TGTGCTAGCAGCTTGTCAGGCGGACGAGGGGAGACCCAGTACTTC	CASSLSGGRGETQYF	TRBV7-7	-	-	TRBJ2-5	15
TGCAGCGTTGTCGTCAACACCGTTGGAAATGGCTACACCTTC	CSVVVNTVGNGYTF	TRBV29-1	few	-	TRBJ1-2	14
TGTGCCACCCTCCACAGGGGTCTGGGCGGCCACACCTTC	CATLHRGLGGHTF	TRBV10-3	-	TRBD1	TRBJ1-2	13
TGTGCCAGCACCGGGACTAGCGGGAAGTCCCTCTTC	CASTGTSGKSLF	TRBV27	-	TRBD2	TRBJ2-7	12
TGTGCCAGTAGTACGACAGGGTCTGAAAAACTGTTTTTT	CASSTTGSEKLFF	TRBV19	-	TRBD1	TRBJ1-4	13
TGTGCCACAGTACCGGGACAGGGGACCTATGGCTACACCTTC	CATVPGQGTYGYTF	TRBV28	few	TRBD1	TRBJ1-2	14
TGTGCCAGCAGCTTGGCGGCAGGGTCCTACAATGAGCAGTTCTTC	CASSLAAGSYNEQFF	TRBV5-4	-	-	TRBJ2-1	15